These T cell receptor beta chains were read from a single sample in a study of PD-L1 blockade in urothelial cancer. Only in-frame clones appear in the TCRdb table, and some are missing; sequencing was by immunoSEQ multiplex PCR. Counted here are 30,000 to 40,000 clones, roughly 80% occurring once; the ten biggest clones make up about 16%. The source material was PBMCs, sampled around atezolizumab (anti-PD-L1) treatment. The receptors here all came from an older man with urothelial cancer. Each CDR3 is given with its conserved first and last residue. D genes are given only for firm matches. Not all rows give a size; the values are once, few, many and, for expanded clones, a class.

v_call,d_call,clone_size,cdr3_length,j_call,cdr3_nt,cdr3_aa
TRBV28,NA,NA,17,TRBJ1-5,TGTGCCAGCAGTTTTGGTGGCGCCGAGAGGGTTGGACAGCCCCAGCATTTT,CASSFGGAERVGQPQHF
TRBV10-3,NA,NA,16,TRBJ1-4,TGTGCCATCAGCCCGGCTCTCTCCTCTACGGGGGAAAAACTGTTTTTT,CAISPALSSTGEKLFF
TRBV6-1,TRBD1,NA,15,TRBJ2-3,TGTGCCAGCAGTGAGGGGACAGGGGGCCCAGATACGCAGTATTTT,CASSEGTGGPDTQYF
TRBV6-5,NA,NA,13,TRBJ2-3,TGTGCCAGCAGTTTTGGGGGCGGTGATACGCAGTATTTT,CASSFGGGDTQYF
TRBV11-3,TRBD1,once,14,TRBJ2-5,TGTGCCAGCAGCTTGGACAGGTGGCAGGAGACCCAGTACTTC,CASSLDRWQETQYF
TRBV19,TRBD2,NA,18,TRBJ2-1,TGTGCCAGTAGTATAGTTCGGGCCGGACTAGCGTTCTACAATGAGCAGTTCTTC,CASSIVRAGLAFYNEQFF
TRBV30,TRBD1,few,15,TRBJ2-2,TGTGCCTGGAGTGTATCAGGGGGCGACACCGGGGAGCTGTTTTTT,CAWSVSGGDTGELFF
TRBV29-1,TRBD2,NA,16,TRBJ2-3,TGCAGCGTTCCCCGAAATGGGGGCGGGAGGACAGATACGCAGTATTTT,CSVPRNGGGRTDTQYF
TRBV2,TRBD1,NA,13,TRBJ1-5,TGTGCCAGCAGTGAGACAGGGTATCAGCCCCAGCATTTT,CASSETGYQPQHF
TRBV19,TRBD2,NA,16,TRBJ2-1,TGTGCCAGTAGTATCCCGGGACTAGCCTCGGGTAGTGAGCAGTTCTTC,CASSIPGLASGSEQFF
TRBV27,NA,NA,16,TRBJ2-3,TGTGCCAGCAGTCCCGGACTACACCCTAGCACAGATACGCAGTATTTT,CASSPGLHPSTDTQYF
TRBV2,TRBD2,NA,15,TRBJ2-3,TGTGCCAGCAGGTCTAGCGGGAGTGCGGCAGATACGCAGTATTTT,CASRSSGSAADTQYF
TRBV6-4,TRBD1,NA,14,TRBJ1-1,TGTGCCAGCAGTGGGACCCCGGGACAGGGGGCGTCTTTCTTT,CASSGTPGQGASFF
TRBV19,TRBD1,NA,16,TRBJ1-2,TGTGCCAGTACCCCGGGGACAGGGGGTCTTTTCTATGGCTACACCTTC,CASTPGTGGLFYGYTF
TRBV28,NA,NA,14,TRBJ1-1,TGTGCCAGCAGTTTCCGGGGGTCGGTCACTGAAGCTTTCTTT,CASSFRGSVTEAFF
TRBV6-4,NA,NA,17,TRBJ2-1,TGTGCCAGCAGTGACTCGTCAGACGGGGGCTCCTACAATGAGCAGTTCTTC,CASSDSSDGGSYNEQFF
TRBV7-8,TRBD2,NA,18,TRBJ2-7,TGTGCCAGCAGCCCAGATGGAGGACTAGCGCCCCCGGGCCACGAGCAGTACTTC,CASSPDGGLAPPGHEQYF
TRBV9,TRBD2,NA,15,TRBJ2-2,TGTGCCAGCAGCGTCCCGGGACTAAACACCGGGGAGCTGTTTTTT,CASSVPGLNTGELFF
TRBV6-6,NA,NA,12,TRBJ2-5,TGTGCCAGCACTAGCTCCCAAGAGACCCAGTACTTC,CASTSSQETQYF
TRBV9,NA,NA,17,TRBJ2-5,TGTGCCAGCAGCGGTCCTCTTTTGCCGGGAGCTCAGGAGACCCAGTACTTC,CASSGPLLPGAQETQYF
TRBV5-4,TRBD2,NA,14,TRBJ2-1,TGTGCCTGGGAATCGGGACTAGCTTACAATGAGCAGTTCTTC,CAWESGLAYNEQFF
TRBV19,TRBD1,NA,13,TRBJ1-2,TGTGCCAGTAGTATGACAGGGATCTATGGCTACACCTTC,CASSMTGIYGYTF
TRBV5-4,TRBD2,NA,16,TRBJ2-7,TGTGCCAGCAGCTTGGTTTCCGGGACTAGCGCTCTCGAGCAGTACTTC,CASSLVSGTSALEQYF
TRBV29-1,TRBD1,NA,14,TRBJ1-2,TGCAGCGTTGAAGCAACAGGGGTTACCTATGGCTACACCTTC,CSVEATGVTYGYTF
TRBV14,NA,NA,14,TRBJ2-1,TGTGCCAGCAGCCAAGATCTAATAAGCAATGAGCAGTTCTTC,CASSQDLISNEQFF
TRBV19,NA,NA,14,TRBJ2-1,TGTGCCAGTCAGGCCAGGGCCACCAGGGATGAGCAGTTCTTC,CASQARATRDEQFF
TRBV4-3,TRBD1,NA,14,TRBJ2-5,TGCGCCAGCAGCCAAGCAACAGGGGAAGAGACCCAGTACTTC,CASSQATGEETQYF
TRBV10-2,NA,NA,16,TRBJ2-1,TGCGCCAGCAGTACCCCGCTTACCCAACTCTACAATGAGCAGTTCTTC,CASSTPLTQLYNEQFF
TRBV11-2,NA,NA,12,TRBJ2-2,TGTGCCAGCAGCGCGGGGCCCGGGGAGCTGTTTTTT,CASSAGPGELFF
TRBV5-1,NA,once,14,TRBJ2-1,TGCGCCAGCAGCCCAAGCCAATCGACAGTAGAGCAGTTCTTC,CASSPSQSTVEQFF
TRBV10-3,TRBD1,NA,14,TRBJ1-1,TGTGCCATCAGTGAGTGGACAGGGCACACTGAAGCTTTCTTT,CAISEWTGHTEAFF
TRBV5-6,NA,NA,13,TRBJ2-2,TGTGCCAGCAGCTTGGGTTCGTTCGGGGAGCTGTTTTTT,CASSLGSFGELFF
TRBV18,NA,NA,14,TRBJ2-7,TGTGCCAGCTCACCTCACCCGACAGCCTACGAGCAGTACTTC,CASSPHPTAYEQYF
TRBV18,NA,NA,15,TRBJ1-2,TGTGCCAGCTCAACCCGGACGACAGCTAACTATGGCTACACCTTC,CASSTRTTANYGYTF
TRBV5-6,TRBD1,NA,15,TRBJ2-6,TGTGCCAGCAGCTTGGGACAGGGGGGGGCCAACGTCCTGACTTTC,CASSLGQGGANVLTF
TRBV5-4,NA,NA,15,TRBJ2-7,TGTGCCAGCAGCTTGGGAGGGGGGGCTGGGTCCGAGCAGTACTTC,CASSLGGGAGSEQYF
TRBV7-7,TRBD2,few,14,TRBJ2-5,TGTGCCAGCAGCCCTAGCGGGAGGATAGAGACCCAGTACTTC,CASSPSGRIETQYF
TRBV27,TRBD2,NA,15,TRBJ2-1,TGTGCCAGCAGTTCAGCCGGGACTAGCGGGGGTGAGCAGTTCTTC,CASSSAGTSGGEQFF
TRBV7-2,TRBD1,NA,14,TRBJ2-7,TGTGCCAGCAGCTCAAGACAGGGTTCTGGCGAGCAGTACTTC,CASSSRQGSGEQYF
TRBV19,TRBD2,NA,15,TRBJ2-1,TGTGCCAGTAGTATACAAGCGGGAGCCCGCAATGAGCAGTTCTTC,CASSIQAGARNEQFF
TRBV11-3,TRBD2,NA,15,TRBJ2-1,TGTGCCAGCAGCTTAAATAGCGGGACCTACAATGAGCAGTTCTTC,CASSLNSGTYNEQFF
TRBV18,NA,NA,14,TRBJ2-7,TGTGCCAGCTCTCAGGAAGCCAGTTTGGGCGAGCAGTACTTC,CASSQEASLGEQYF
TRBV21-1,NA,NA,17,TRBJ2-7,TGTGCCAGCAGCAAAAAGGGGGGGACTAGCGTCTCCTACGAGCAGTACTTC,CASSKKGGTSVSYEQYF
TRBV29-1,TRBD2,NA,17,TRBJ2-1,TGCAGCGTTGATGGGTTGGGTAGCGGGAGATTTGTCAATGAGCAGTTCTTC,CSVDGLGSGRFVNEQFF
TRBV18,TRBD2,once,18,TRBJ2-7,TGTGCCAGCTCACCCTTCCCTAGCGGGGAGACTCCTTCCTACGAGCAGTACTTC,CASSPFPSGETPSYEQYF
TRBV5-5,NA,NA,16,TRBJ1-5,TGTGCCAGCAGCTTGGAAGGAGCTCCTAGCAATCAGCCCCAGCATTTT,CASSLEGAPSNQPQHF
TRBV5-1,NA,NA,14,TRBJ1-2,TGCGCCAGCAGCTTGGAGGTGACAAGCTATGGCTACACCTTC,CASSLEVTSYGYTF
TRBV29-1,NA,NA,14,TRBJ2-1,TGCAGCGTTGCGTTCGGGAGACGGGACAATGAGCAGTTCTTC,CSVAFGRRDNEQFF
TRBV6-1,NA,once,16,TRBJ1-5,TGTGCCAGCAGTGACCGCGCGAGGCCGAGGAATCAGCCCCAGCATTTT,CASSDRARPRNQPQHF
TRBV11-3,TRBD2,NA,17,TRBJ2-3,TGTGCCAGCAGCTTAGGTGGACTAGCGGGAGGGCAAAATACGCAGTATTTT,CASSLGGLAGGQNTQYF
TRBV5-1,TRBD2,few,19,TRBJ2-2,TGCGCCAGCAGCTTGGATCTAGCGGGAGGGCCTGGTGGCACCGGGGAGCTGTTTTTT,CASSLDLAGGPGGTGELFF
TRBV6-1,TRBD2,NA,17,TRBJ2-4,TGTGCCAGCAGTGAAGGCCTAGCGGGACGTAGGGGGAACATTCAGTACTTC,CASSEGLAGRRGNIQYF
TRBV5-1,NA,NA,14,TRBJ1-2,TGCGCCAGCCGAACGACAGAAGATAACTATGGCTACACCTTC,CASRTTEDNYGYTF